This TCR beta chain was obtained from a study of shared clonotypes between healthy human individuals (dated by TCRdb to the early 2020s). Background on the whole study: The cohort included three men and a couple of women between 18 and 49 years of age. For each donor, CD4 naive and CD4 memory were each given three plates, CD8 naive was given two plates, and CD8 memory was given one plate. To estimate repertoire size and how much clonotypes are shared between individuals, the study performed deep sequencing of blood TCR repertoires from a handful of healthy adults. To increase sequencing depth and limit assay-specific biases, TCR repertoire library preparation and sequencing were carried out by different laboratories using diverse techniques. Leukapheresis yielded between about 0.94 and 9.5 billion PBMCs per donor.

The CDR3 has 16 amino acids, counting the end cysteine and phenylalanine. Of the read, only the CDR3 DNA is kept; its 48 bases are in frame from base 1. The junction shows trimming of 4 bases on V and 2 bases on J, and the gene matches do not reach 10 bases of it. Based on the germline V gene (reference sequence), the CDR1 and CDR2 sequences are LNHDA and SQIVND. Summary of the overall study and its limitations: Compared with non-shared clonotypes, the clonotypes found in all four sorted-subset donors had higher generation probabilities. Across a handful of donors, 4.5% to 6.5% of naive CD4, approximately 3.6% of naive CD8, 2.3% of memory CD4, and 0.3% to 0.45% of memory CD8 clonotypes were shared. Rarefaction of sorted-subset datasets indicated incomplete sequencing despite the large sequencing depth. Because the study included a small number of donors, the genetic and exposure-history diversity represented was limited. Pairwise subsampling led to the expectation that sequencing depth would affect the degree of clonotype sharing among donors. Naive subsets generally had larger estimated clonotype richness than memory subsets did. Sampling was restricted to blood, and TCR repertoires in tissues likely differ from the TCR repertoires found in blood.

Concerning this clone: There is no known antigen for this receptor. Base quality data are lacking; no much larger clone is found one base away.

The donors were healthy, HIV-negative adults who had no recently reported acute infections or vaccinations. All donors were Caucasian adults living in Nashville, Tennessee, USA. Magnetic negative selection was used to enrich CD4+ T cells, after which naive cells were positively selected on CD45RA and the negative fraction became the memory subset. After blood collection by leukapheresis, PBMCs were isolated using Ficoll-Histopaque density gradient centrifugation and then cryopreserved in the vapor phase of liquid nitrogen. Purity and quantity of every magnetically sorted T cell population were checked by analytical flow cytometry. Genomic DNA was isolated from every sorted fraction and measured by UV absorbance on a Nanodrop 2000c. Using the deep immunoSEQ assay, multiplex PCR amplified TCR CDR3 regions from genomic DNA. For each cell subset, the extracted genomic DNA was distributed evenly across all wells of several immunoSEQ 96-well plates, and each plate served as one replicate. Each replicate PCR for sorted subsets received about 180 ng genomic DNA, equal to roughly 29,000 T cell genomes. The purified libraries were quantified using a Qubit 3.0 fluorometer, sized with a Bioanalyzer 2100, and then quantified again using the KAPA Library Quantification kit. A separate single-read 150-cycle Illumina NextSeq 550 flow cell was used to sequence each immunoSEQ 96-well plate. The authors' pipeline ran thus. Because the immunoSEQ output held only junctional sequences and lacked quality scores, the filtering could not match the filtering applied to full-length reads. Sequences were annotated with PyIR, a Python wrapper for IgBLAST v1.9, and V/J genes and CDR3 were assigned using IMGT germline references. Reads were filtered out if the reads had weak V/J assignments (E-value above 1e-6), no CDR3, stop codons, out-of-frame junctions, or ambiguous translated residues. V3J clonotypes were defined as sequences sharing the same inferred V gene, J gene, and CDR3 amino acid sequence. Percentage overlap between repertoires was calculated by dividing the number of shared unique clonotypes by the size of the smaller repertoire. RTK rarefaction, the Chao1 estimator, and Recon v2.1 estimates of unobserved clonotypes were used to assess repertoire richness. For all TCRbeta clonotypes obtained by the gDNA method from four donors, generation probabilities were computed with OLGA. The clones in this table, taken by TCRdb from immuneACCESS, are in-frame only. Not every clone is retained; where verified, under half of the shortfall comes from an unresolved V gene, and the cause of the rest is unknown. Clonal size and the V and J genes are those of that table, whereas D and trimming came from the DNA. In all, the sample holds under 2,500,000 clones, and approximately 96% of those were seen once. Approximately 0.13% of the sample comes from the top ten.

This receptor was obtained from a man aged 18 to 30 in good health. The rearrangement combines TRBV19 with TRBJ2-7; 8 central bases correspond to TRBD1. Specimen: naive CD4+ T cells sorted from blood. Taken with the paper, the label for cell subset or site translates to: CD45RA+ positively selected. In nucleotides, the sequence is TGTGCCAGTAGTAAACTCCCGGGACAGGCAGCCTACGAGCAGTACTTC. Its translation is CASSKLPGQAAYEQYF.